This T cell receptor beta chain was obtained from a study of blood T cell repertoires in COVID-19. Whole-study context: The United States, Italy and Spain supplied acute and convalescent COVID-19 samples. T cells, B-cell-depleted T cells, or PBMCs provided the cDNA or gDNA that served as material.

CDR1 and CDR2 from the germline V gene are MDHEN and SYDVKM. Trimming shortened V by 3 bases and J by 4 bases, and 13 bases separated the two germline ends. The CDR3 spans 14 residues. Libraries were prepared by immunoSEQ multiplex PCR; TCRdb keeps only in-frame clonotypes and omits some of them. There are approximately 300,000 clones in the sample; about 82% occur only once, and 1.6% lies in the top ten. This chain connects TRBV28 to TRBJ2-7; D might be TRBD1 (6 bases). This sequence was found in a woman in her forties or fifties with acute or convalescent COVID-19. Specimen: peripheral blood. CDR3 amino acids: CASSLTGIIYEQYF. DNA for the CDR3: TGTGCCAGCAGTTTGACAGGTATTATTTACGAGCAGTACTTC.